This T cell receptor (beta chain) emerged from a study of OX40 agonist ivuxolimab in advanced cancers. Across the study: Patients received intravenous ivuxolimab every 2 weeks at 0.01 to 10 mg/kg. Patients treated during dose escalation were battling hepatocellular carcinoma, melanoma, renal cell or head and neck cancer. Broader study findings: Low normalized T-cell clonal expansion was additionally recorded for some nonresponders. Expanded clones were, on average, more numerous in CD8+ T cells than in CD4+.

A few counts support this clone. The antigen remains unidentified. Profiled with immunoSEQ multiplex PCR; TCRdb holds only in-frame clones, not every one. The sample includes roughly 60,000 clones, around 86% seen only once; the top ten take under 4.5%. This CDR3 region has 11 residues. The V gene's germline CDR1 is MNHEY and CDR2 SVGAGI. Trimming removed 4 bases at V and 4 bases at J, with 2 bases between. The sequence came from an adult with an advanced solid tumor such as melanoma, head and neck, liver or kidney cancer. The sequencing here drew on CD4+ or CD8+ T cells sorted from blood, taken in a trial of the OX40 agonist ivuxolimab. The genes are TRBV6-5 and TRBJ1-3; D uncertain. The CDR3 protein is CASSFGNTIYF. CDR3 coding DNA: TGTGCCAGCAGTTTCGGAAACACCATATATTTT.